This T cell receptor (beta chain) emerged from a study of CD8+ T cells in alopecia areata. Study observations and caveats: Lesional scalp, especially alopecia totalis/universalis, showed higher clonality than normal scalp. Scalp sample data also include resident alphabeta T cells from normal skin.

V was shortened by 0 bases and J by 7 bases, with 15 bases between the two germline ends. There are 15 residues in the CDR3. Germline CDR1 is SNHLY and CDR2 is FYNNEI. For this clone: Antigen: not known.

Reverse transcription of extracted RNA yielded cDNA, which provided the sequencing template. Sequenced by immunoSEQ multiplex PCR; TCRdb stores in-frame clones only, minus some. This table has approximately 150,000 clones, about 51% appearing once. This receptor was identified in a human donor with alopecia areata. The specimen was CD4+ T cells sorted from blood, collected at week 0. V and J are TRBV2 and TRBJ1-1; the D gene is possibly TRBD1 (6 bases). The CDR3 is CASSEALHRENEAFF. CDR3 nucleotides: TGTGCCAGCAGTGAAGCGCTTCACAGGGAGAATGAAGCTTTCTTT.